Shown below are 21 T cell receptor beta chains from a single sample sequenced in a study of shared clonotypes between healthy human individuals (dated by TCRdb to the early 2020s). Receptor amplification or capture employed the immunoSEQ multiplex PCR assay. TCRdb carries this immuneACCESS record with in-frame sequences only. Its versions omit some clonotypes, under half of them owing to an unresolved V gene in the studies checked, with the rest unexplained. In all, the sample holds about 2.1 million clones, and 93% of those were seen once. The top ten clonotypes cover less than 2% of the sample. CD8 naive samples were obtained by positive selection for CCR7 among CD45RO-negative cells, yielding a CD45RA+CCR7+ population from which TemRA cells were excluded. The source material was naive CD8+ T cells from PBMCs. The sample's cell subset or site label is to be understood as: CD45RA+CCR7+. Receptors originate from a man aged 18 to 30 in good health. Some clones in this sample may be carry-over from other donors' samples.

The chain couples TRBV27 to TRBJ2-1, with TRBD2 matching over 10 bases. This CDR3 spans 16 amino acids. The V gene's germline CDR1 is MNHEY and CDR2 SMNVEV (reference sequence). Trimming at V came to 3 bases and at J to 3 bases, leaving 5 bases not matched to a gene. The CDR3 reads CASSFSGRAYYNEQFF. The CDR3, as DNA: TGTGCCAGCAGTTTCAGCGGGAGGGCCTACTACAATGAGCAGTTCTTC.

The chain is built from TRBV21-1 and TRBJ2-2; TRBD2, the table's D call, lacks a check against the DNA. TRBV21-1 is designated a pseudogene. The CDR3 loop spans 16 amino acids. CDR3 residues: CASREEEGSWTGELFF. The CDR3 region has the DNA TGTGCCAGCAGGGAAGAGGAAGGGAGCTGGACCGGGGAGCTGTTTTTT.

The rearrangement uses TRBV7-9 and TRBJ2-7, with TRBD2 identical over 9 bases. The CDR3 spans 15 residues. The V segment lost 3 bases and the J segment 5 bases; nucleotides outside the gene matches: 8. Germline-derived CDR1 and CDR2 are SEHNR and FQNEAQ (reference sequence). This CDR3 is CASSFGLAKSHEQYF. Written as DNA, the CDR3 is TGTGCCAGCAGCTTTGGACTAGCGAAAAGCCACGAGCAGTACTTC.

This clone was picked up a small number of times. Here the CDR3 reads CASSYRTGPNTGELFF. In nucleotides, the CDR3 is TGTGCCAGCAGCTATCGGACAGGTCCGAACACCGGGGAGCTGTTTTTT. This sequence joins TRBV5-8 and TRBJ2-2, with 7 bases matching TRBD1. From germline, CDR1 is SGHTS and CDR2 YDEGEE. V shed 3 bases, J shed 0 bases, and the junction held 5 bases outside the gene matches. The CDR3 runs to 16 residues.

The chain joins TRBV14 to TRBJ2-5; perhaps TRBD2 as D (5 bases). CDR3 length: 15 amino acids. Germline CDR1 reads SGHDN; CDR2 reads FVKESK. Trimming shortened V by 8 bases and J by 2 bases, and 18 bases separated the two germline ends. CDR3 loop: CASSLGVYLQETQYF. CDR3 in DNA: TGTGCCAGCTCCCTCGGGGTCTATCTTCAAGAGACCCAGTACTTC.

The rearrangement links TRBV7-9 to TRBJ2-5; tentative D call: TRBD1 (6 bases). With the DNA end fitting TRBJ2-7 better, the J assignment may be wrong. This CDR3 region has 13 residues. Germline V gene lookup returns CDR1 SEHNR and CDR2 FQNEAQ (reference sequence). CDR3 nucleotide sequence: TGTGCCAGCAGCCTAAGGGGGTCCTACGAGCAGTACTTC. It translates to CASSLRGSYEQYF.

The rearrangement links TRBV4-1 to TRBJ2-5; TRBD1 or TRBD2 may be the D gene (5 bases each). V was pared by 10 bases and J by 3 bases, with 12 bases between. The CDR3 contains 12 residues. Germline V gives CDR1 MGHRA, CDR2 YSYEKL. The CDR3 DNA is TGCGCCACCTCCAGGGACGAAGAGACCCAGTACTTC. Residues: CATSRDEETQYF.

The chain uses TRBV7-8 and TRBJ2-3, with 13 bases that match TRBD2. CDR3 length: 20 residues. Germline V CDR1 and CDR2: SGHVS, FQNEAQ. The trim removed 4 bases at V and 4 bases at J, leaving 17 bases unmatched. CDR3 region: CASSSINLTSGRGNADTQYF. For the CDR3, the DNA is TGTGCCAGCAGCTCGATCAACCTTACTAGCGGGAGGGGGAACGCAGATACGCAGTATTTT. The variable domain in full, completed from reference TRBV7-8 and TRBJ2-3, reads GAGVSQSPRYKVAKRGQDVALRCDPISGHVSLFWYQQALGQGPEFLTYFQNEAQLDKSGLPSDRFFAERPEGSVSTLKIQRTQQEDSAVYLCASSSINLTSGRGNADTQYFGPGTRLTVL.

V is TRBV4-1 and J is TRBJ2-3; possibly TRBD2 for D (6 bases). The CDR3 extends over 14 amino acids. The V and J ends lost 3 bases and 6 bases respectively, with 13 bases between them. Germline V gene sequence: CDR1 MGHRA, CDR2 YSYEKL. As DNA, the CDR3 is TGCGCCAGCAGCCACCGACTAGTCCCCGATACGCAGTATTTT. This gives the protein CASSHRLVPDTQYF.

This chain joins TRBV30 and TRBJ1-4; D possibly corresponds to TRBD1 (6 bases). CDR1 is GTSNPN and CDR2 is SVGIG in the germline V gene (reference sequence). This CDR3 has 14 residues. V was shortened by 0 bases and J by 4 bases, with 9 bases between the two germline ends. CDR3 sequence: CAWSVHRVNEKLFF. The DNA for the CDR3 is TGTGCCTGGAGTGTACACAGGGTTAATGAAAAACTGTTTTTT.

The chain is built from TRBV6-1 and TRBJ1-4, with a weak D call TRBD1 (5 bases). CDR3 size: 12 residues. The V gene lost 9 bases and the J gene lost 6 bases, with 11 bases spanning the gap. The germline V gene has CDR1 MNHNS and CDR2 SASEGT. This CDR3 is CASRRGDEKLFF. The CDR3 nucleotides read TGTGCCAGTAGAAGAGGGGATGAAAAACTGTTTTTT.

This clone came up once. This rearrangement joins TRBV5-1 to TRBJ2-3, with 8 nucleotides matching TRBD2. The V segment lost 0 bases and the J segment 5 bases; nucleotides outside the gene matches: 14. The CDR3 totals 18 residues. Germline CDR1 SGHRS, CDR2 YFSETQ. DNA of the CDR3: TGCGCCAGCAGCTTGGCGGTTACTCGGGAGGGCCAAGAAGATACGCAGTATTTT. Its translation is CASSLAVTREGQEDTQYF.

The chain carries TRBV27 and TRBJ2-2; maybe TRBD1 (6 bases). The CDR3 contains 17 residues. From germline, CDR1 is MNHEY and CDR2 SMNVEV (reference sequence). Between the trimmed V and J ends, which lost 6 bases and 2 bases, there was a span of 19 bases. The CDR3 DNA is TGTGCCAGCAGCCTTGACAGCACAGGGCCCAACACCGGGGAGCTGTTTTTT. Protein sequence: CASSLDSTGPNTGELFF.

The gene calls are TRBV7-9 and TRBJ2-5; the match to TRBD2 covers 8 bases. The J call is doubtful: the DNA matches TRBJ2-7 better. The CDR3 is 15 residues long. The germline V gene has CDR1 SEHNR and CDR2 FQNEAQ (reference sequence). The CDR3 sequence: CASSLRQVGGDEQYF. The CDR3 coding sequence is TGTGCCAGCAGCCTCCGACAGGTCGGGGGGGACGAGCAGTACTTC.

The chain recombines TRBV5-8 with TRBJ1-2; the D gene is possibly TRBD1 (6 bases). V gave up 4 bases and J gave up 5 bases, with 24 bases separating them. This CDR3 has 17 residues. Germline V CDR1 and CDR2: SGHTS, YDEGEE. CDR3 region: CASSERGEQGLGYGYTF. CDR3 nucleotides: TGTGCCAGCAGCGAGCGGGGGGAACAGGGACTAGGATATGGCTACACCTTC.

The DNA for the CDR3 is TGTGCCAGTTGGCGAGCAGGGGGCTATGGCTACACCTTC. Translating it yields CASWRAGGYGYTF. The chain employs TRBV7-9 and TRBJ1-2; TRBD1 aligns across 7 bases. The CDR3 extends over 13 amino acids. Germline V lookup: CDR1 SEHNR, CDR2 FQNEAQ (reference sequence). V lost 9 bases and J lost 4; bases outside the gene matches: 8. The whole variable domain, filled in from reference TRBV7-9 and TRBJ1-2, reads DTGVSQNPRHKITKRGQNVTFRCDPISEHNRLYWYRQTLGQGPEFLTYFQNEAQLEKSRLLSDRFSAERPKGSFSTLEIQRTEQGDSAMYLCASWRAGGYGYTFGSGTRLTVV.

The CDR3 here is CASSGTYGLREKLFF. The CDR3 DNA sequence: TGTGCCAGCAGTGGAACCTACGGACTTAGGGAAAAACTGTTTTTT. The chain employs TRBV27 and TRBJ1-4, with D unresolved. CDR3 length: 15 residues. Germline-derived CDR1 and CDR2 are MNHEY and SMNVEV (reference sequence). The ends were cut back, 5 bases at V and 8 bases at J, with 18 bases in the middle.

The J gene is TRBJ2-1, the V gene TRBV28; D not certain. V was trimmed by 7 bases and J by 7 bases, leaving 11 bases between them. The CDR3 runs 12 residues. Germline lookup yields CDR1 MDHEN and CDR2 SYDVKM. The CDR3 region is CASMVGVNEQFF. CDR3 coding DNA: TGTGCCAGCATGGTTGGTGTGAATGAGCAGTTCTTC.

The chain carries TRBV9 and TRBJ2-7; D not resolved. CDR1 is SGDLS, CDR2 YYNGEE, per germline. Trimming removed 4 bases from V and 0 bases from J, with 14 bases in between. The CDR3 covers 15 residues. The CDR3 DNA sequence: TGTGCCAGCAGCCTCACTGACCGCTACTCCTACGAGCAGTACTTC. Protein sequence: CASSLTDRYSYEQYF.

The chain joins TRBV4-3 to TRBJ2-1; TRBD2 aligns across 11 bases. After removal of 4 bases from V and 4 bases from J, the junction contained 9 bases not matched to a gene. This CDR3 is 17 amino acids long. Germline V lookup: CDR1 LGHNA, CDR2 YSLEER. The CDR3 region is CASSPIGSGRGYNEQFF. CDR3 bases: TGCGCCAGCAGCCCCATTGGTAGCGGGAGGGGTTACAATGAGCAGTTCTTC.

The V and J genes are TRBV6-1 and TRBJ1-5, with D unresolved. Germline V gene data show CDR1 as MNHNS and CDR2 as SASEGT. V dropped 3 bases and J dropped 7 bases, with 10 bases sitting between them. The length of the CDR3 is 13 residues. The DNA for the CDR3 is TGTGCCAGCAGTGACAGCGGCGGGCAGCCCCAGCATTTT. It translates to CASSDSGGQPQHF.